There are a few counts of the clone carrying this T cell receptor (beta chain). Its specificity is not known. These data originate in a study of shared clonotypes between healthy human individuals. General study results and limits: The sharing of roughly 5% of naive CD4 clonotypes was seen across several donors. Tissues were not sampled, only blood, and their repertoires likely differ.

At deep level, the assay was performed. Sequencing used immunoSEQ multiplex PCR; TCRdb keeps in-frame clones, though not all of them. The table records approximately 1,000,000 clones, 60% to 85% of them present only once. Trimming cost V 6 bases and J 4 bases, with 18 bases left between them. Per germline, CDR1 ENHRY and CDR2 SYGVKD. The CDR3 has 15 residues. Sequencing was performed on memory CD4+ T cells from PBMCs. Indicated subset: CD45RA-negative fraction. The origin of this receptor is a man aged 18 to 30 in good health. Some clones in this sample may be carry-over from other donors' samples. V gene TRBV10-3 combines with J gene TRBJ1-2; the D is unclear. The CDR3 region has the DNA TGTGCCATCAGCGACTCGACCGGGGAAGGCTATGGCTACACCTTC. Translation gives CAISDSTGEGYGYTF.